This TCR beta chain derives from a study of shared clonotypes between healthy human individuals (dated by TCRdb to about 2020). Study-wide context: Three men and a couple of women, aged 18 to 49 years, made up the cohort. For each donor, CD4 naive and CD4 memory were each given three plates, CD8 naive was given two plates, and CD8 memory was given one plate. The study deeply sequenced blood TCR repertoires of several healthy adults to estimate repertoire size and the extent of clonotype sharing between individuals. Libraries were prepared and TCR repertoires were sequenced by different laboratories using diverse techniques, in order to increase sequencing depth and limit assay-specific biases. Leukapheresis yielded between about 0.9 and 9 billion PBMCs per donor.

The donors were healthy, HIV-negative adults who had no recently reported acute infections or vaccinations. Every donor was a Caucasian adult residing in Nashville, Tennessee, USA. CD4+ T cells were enriched by magnetic negative selection; naive cells were then positively selected on CD45RA, and the negative fraction formed the memory subset. Blood was obtained by leukapheresis, after which PBMCs were separated by Ficoll-Histopaque density gradient centrifugation and cryopreserved in liquid nitrogen vapor phase. Purity and quantity of every magnetically sorted T cell population were checked by analytical flow cytometry. Genomic DNA was isolated from every sorted fraction and measured by UV absorbance on a Nanodrop 2000c. Overall results and qualifications from the work: Sampling was limited to blood, and TCR repertoires in tissue likely differ from TCR repertoires in blood. Higher generation probabilities were observed for clonotypes shared by all four sorted-subset donors than for non-shared clonotypes. Pairwise subsampling led to the expectation that sequencing depth would affect the degree of clonotype sharing among donors. About 4.5% of naive CD4, 3% to 4% of naive CD8, 2.3% of memory CD4, and over 0.35% of memory CD8 clonotypes were shared across several donors. Larger estimated clonotype richness was generally found for naive subsets than for memory subsets. Incomplete sequencing was indicated by rarefaction of sorted-subset datasets, despite the large sequencing depth. Because the study included a small number of donors, the genetic and exposure-history diversity represented was limited.

In the germline V gene, CDR1 corresponds to SNHLY and CDR2 to FYNNEI. V loses 5 bases, J loses 12 bases, and the germline ends lie 17 bases apart. The CDR3 holds 12 amino acids from the cysteine to the phenylalanine. The sequence is cut down to CDR3 DNA, 36 bases in frame from base 1. Using the deep immunoSEQ assay, multiplex PCR amplified TCR CDR3 regions from genomic DNA. Genomic DNA extracted from each cell subset was distributed evenly over all wells of several immunoSEQ 96-well plates, and each plate served as one replicate. For sorted subsets, each replicate PCR was loaded with around 200 ng genomic DNA, equivalent to approximately 33,000 T cell genomes. Purified libraries were measured with a Qubit 3.0 fluorometer, size-checked on a Bioanalyzer 2100, and measured again with the KAPA Library Quantification kit. Each immunoSEQ 96-well plate was sequenced on its own single-read 150-cycle Illumina NextSeq 550 flow cell. Under the source paper's analysis protocol: Because the immunoSEQ output held only junctional sequences and lacked quality scores, the filtering could not match the filtering applied to full-length reads. Sequences were annotated with PyIR, a Python wrapper for IgBLAST v1.9, using IMGT germline references to assign V/J genes and CDR3. Reads with weak V/J assignments (E-value above 1e-6), missing CDR3, stop codons, out-of-frame junctions, or ambiguous translated residues were removed. V3J clonotypes were defined by identical inferred V gene, J gene, and CDR3 amino acid sequence. Percentage overlap between repertoires was calculated by dividing the number of shared unique clonotypes by the size of the smaller repertoire. Richness of each repertoire was evaluated using RTK rarefaction, the Chao1 estimator, and Recon v2.1 estimates of unobserved clonotypes. OLGA was used to compute generation probabilities for all TCRbeta clonotypes that the gDNA method yielded from a handful of donors. Imported from immuneACCESS, the table was reduced by TCRdb to in-frame sequences with V and J called. These copies leave out some clones; in studies compared against another copy, an unresolved V gene accounts for under half, and the cause of the remainder is not known. The V and J calls and the clone size are those of that table, but D and trimming were determined from the DNA. Recorded for this sample are millions of clones; just over 90% of them occurred a single time. The ten most abundant clones make up 0.39% of the sample.

Details on this clone: Its recognized antigen is unknown. No base quality values were provided; no much bigger clone lies one nucleotide off.

Sequenced: naive CD4+ T cells from PBMCs. The cell subset or site label, read with the paper, signifies: CD45RA+ positively selected. The sequence was obtained from a man between 18 and 35 years old in good health. Some clones in this sample may be carry-over from other donors' samples. The chain couples TRBV2 to TRBJ2-7; the D gene cannot be named for sure. CDR3 protein: CASSTDGTLWYF. The DNA sequence is given as TGTGCCAGCAGTACGGACGGTACCTTATGGTACTTC.